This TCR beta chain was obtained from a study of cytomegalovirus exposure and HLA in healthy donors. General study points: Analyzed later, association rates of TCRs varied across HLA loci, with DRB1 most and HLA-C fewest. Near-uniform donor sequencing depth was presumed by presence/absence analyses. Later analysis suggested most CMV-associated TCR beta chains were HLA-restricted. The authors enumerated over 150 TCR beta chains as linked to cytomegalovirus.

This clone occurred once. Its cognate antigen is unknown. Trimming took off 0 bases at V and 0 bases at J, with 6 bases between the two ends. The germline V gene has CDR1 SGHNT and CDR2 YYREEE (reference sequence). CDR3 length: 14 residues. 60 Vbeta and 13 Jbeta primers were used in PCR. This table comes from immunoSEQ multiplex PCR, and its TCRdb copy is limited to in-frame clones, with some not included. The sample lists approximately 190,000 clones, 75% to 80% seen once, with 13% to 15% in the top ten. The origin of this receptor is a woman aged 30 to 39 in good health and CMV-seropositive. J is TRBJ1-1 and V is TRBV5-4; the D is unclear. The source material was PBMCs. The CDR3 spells CASSLGLMNTEAFF. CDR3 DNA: TGTGCCAGCAGCTTGGGGCTGATGAACACTGAAGCTTTCTTT.